This T cell receptor (beta chain) was captured in a study of T cells after posttransplantation cyclophosphamide. A marrow graft followed busulfan-fludarabine conditioning, with cyclophosphamide on days +3 and +4. Data came from immunoSEQ multiplex PCR; TCRdb stores just in-frame clones and leaves some out. This sample includes more than 9,000 clones with no singletons; its ten biggest clones take up about 15%. Overall study findings and caveats: Later post-transplant blood repertoires were often dominated by donor CD8+ memory clones. Tissue-infiltrating T cells from skin or gut overlapped little with blood T cells. After PTCy, TRB diversity resembled that of CNI/methotrexate controls.

This clone appeared many times. Its antigen is as yet unknown. This CDR3 is built from 14 residues. Germline V gene sequence: CDR1 SGHTA, CDR2 FQGTGA. With V trimmed by 5 bases and J by 8 bases, 8 bases remained unmatched. Specimen: PBMCs, collected after allogeneic stem cell transplant with posttransplant cyclophosphamide. The rearrangement links TRBV7-3 to TRBJ2-1, with 8 nucleotides matching TRBD2. This clonotype was sampled from a female patient in her thirties or forties who received an allogeneic stem cell transplant from a related donor, was CMV-positive, and had no GVHD. Some T cells may trace back to the graft donor. CDR3: CASSIDVAGYEQFF. For the CDR3, the DNA is TGTGCCAGCAGCATCGACGTAGCGGGGTATGAGCAGTTCTTC. The complete variable domain, with remaining parts taken from reference TRBV7-3 and TRBJ2-1, reads GAGVSQTPSNKVTEKGKYVELRCDPISGHTALYWYRQSLGQGPEFLIYFQGTGAADDSGLPNDRFFAVRPEGSVSTLKIQRTERGDSAVYLCASSIDVAGYEQFFGPGTRLTVL.